The T cell receptor beta chain described here comes from a study of identical twins. Healthy Caucasians were all of the donors. TCRdb re-derived calls from the 5' RACE reads in MiXCR, one entry per CDR3 protein. The table has nearly 250,000 distinct CDR3 sequences, approximately 7% seen once; the top ten hold 3.5% to 4%. Trimming stripped 2 bases from V and 9 bases from J, with 14 bases between. The CDR3 runs 13 residues. This same sample was also taken into another study, of yellow fever vaccine responses in identical twins. That work contributes: Twins showed a vaccine T cell response that reportedly seemed partly convergent, partly personalized.

V is TRBV12-3 or TRBV12-4 and J is TRBJ2-7, with D perhaps TRBD1 (5 bases). The sequence came from a woman between 18 and 30 years old in good health. Sequenced sample: memory (CD45RO+) T cells sorted from blood. The CDR3 protein is CASSLMGPGGQYF. The DNA of the CDR3 is TGTGCCAGCAGTTTAATGGGGCCCGGCGGGCAGTACTTC.